This TCR beta chain was sequenced in a study of blood T cell repertoires in COVID-19. Study at large: COVID-19 samples, acute and convalescent, were from the United States, Italy and Spain. T cells, B-cell-depleted T cells, or PBMCs provided the cDNA or gDNA that served as material.

Enrollees, roughly 18 to 95 years old, lived in some 24 US areas. Per the germline V gene, CDR1 is LNHDA and CDR2 is SQIVND (reference sequence). The CDR3 has 15 residues. Trimming removed 3 bases from V and 1 base from J, with 11 bases in between. Clones were sequenced by immunoSEQ multiplex PCR, and TCRdb holds only the in-frame ones, with some missing. The table lists 150,000 to 200,000 clones, roughly 87% of them singletons. The J gene is TRBJ2-3, the V gene TRBV19, with a possible D match to TRBD2 (7 bases). Specimen: PBMCs or T cells enriched from blood (not recorded which). The sequence came from a middle-aged man who had recovered from COVID-19. This chain's CDR3 is CASSITGGGTDTQYF. CDR3 nucleotides: TGTGCCAGTAGTATCACGGGGGGCGGCACAGATACGCAGTATTTT.